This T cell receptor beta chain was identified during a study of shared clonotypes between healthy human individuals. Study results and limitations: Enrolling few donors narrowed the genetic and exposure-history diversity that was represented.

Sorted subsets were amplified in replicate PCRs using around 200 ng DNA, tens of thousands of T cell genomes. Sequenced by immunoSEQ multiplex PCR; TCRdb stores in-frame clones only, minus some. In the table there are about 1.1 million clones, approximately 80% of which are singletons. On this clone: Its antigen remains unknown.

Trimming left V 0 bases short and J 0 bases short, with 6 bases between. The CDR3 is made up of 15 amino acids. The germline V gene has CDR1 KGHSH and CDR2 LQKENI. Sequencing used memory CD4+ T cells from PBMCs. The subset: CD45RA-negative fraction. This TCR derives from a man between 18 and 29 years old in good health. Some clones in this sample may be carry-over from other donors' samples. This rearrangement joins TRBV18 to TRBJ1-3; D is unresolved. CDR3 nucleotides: TGTGCCAGCTCACCACCAGCCAGCTCTGGAAACACCATATATTTT. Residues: CASSPPASSGNTIYF.